This TCR beta chain stems from a study of blood T cell repertoires in COVID-19. Whole-study context: Donors in the United States, Italy and Spain gave samples during acute or convalescent COVID-19. PBMCs, B-cell-depleted T cells, or T cells were the source of the cDNA or gDNA that made up the material.

TCRdb keeps only in-frame clones here, not all; method: immunoSEQ multiplex PCR. This sample carries around 260,000 clones, around 87% of them seen once, and the ten largest clones take over 2%. CDR3 size: 15 residues. Trimming removed 4 bases from V and 2 bases from J; junction bases left unmatched: 5. CDR1 LNHDA and CDR2 SQIVND come from the germline V gene (reference sequence). The chain has TRBV19 and TRBJ2-7; the match to TRBD2 covers 10 bases. Input material: peripheral blood. The clonotype comes from a woman in her 50s with acute or convalescent COVID-19. In nucleotides, the CDR3 is TGTGCCAGTAGTACCCTTCTAGCGGGAGCCTACGAGCAGTACTTC. This encodes CASSTLLAGAYEQYF.